This passage covers 11 T cell receptor beta chains from one sample sequenced in a study of shared clonotypes between healthy human individuals (dated by TCRdb to 2019 to 2021). The library came from the immunoSEQ multiplex PCR assay. Held by TCRdb, this immuneACCESS table contains in-frame sequences only and omits some clones. Under half of the omission traces to an unresolved V gene where checked; the cause of the rest is unknown. The sample contains 980,000 or so clones, 76% of them found a single time. Together, the top ten hold approximately 1.5% of the sample. The sample consisted of memory CD4+ T cells sorted from blood. The cell subset or site label corresponds to: CD45RA-negative fraction. These receptor sequences come from a man in his late teens or twenties in good health.

Only a few counts were recorded for this clone. The chain has TRBV5-8 and TRBJ2-7, with a possible D match to TRBD2 (5 bases). The V end lost 0 bases, the J end lost 3 bases, and 7 bases lay between the germline ends. Germline V gives CDR1 SGHTS, CDR2 YDEGEE. There are 13 residues in the CDR3. CDR3 nucleotides: TGTGCCAGCAGCTTGGGAGAGGGCTACGAGCAGTACTTC. It yields the protein CASSLGEGYEQYF.

This rearrangement joins TRBV5-1 to TRBJ1-1, with D perhaps matching TRBD1 (5 bases). The germline CDR1 and CDR2 sequences are SGHRS and YFSETQ. This CDR3 region has 15 residues. Trimming took off 7 bases at V and 6 bases at J, with 22 bases between the two ends. CDR3 loop: CASRPRQGILAEAFF. CDR3 sequence (DNA): TGCGCCAGCCGCCCGAGGCAGGGTATTTTGGCTGAAGCTTTCTTT.

This clone was picked up a small number of times. The rearrangement joins TRBV6-1 to TRBJ1-2; D not resolved. This CDR3 comprises 15 residues. Trimming shortened V by 8 bases and J by 7 bases, and 23 bases separated the two germline ends. Germline V gene lookup returns CDR1 MNHNS and CDR2 SASEGT. CDR3 residues: CASYTPGLGNGGYTF. The CDR3 nucleotides are TGTGCCAGCTATACCCCCGGACTGGGTAATGGTGGCTACACCTTC.

The CDR3 sequence: CASSLDRDRGDSPLHF. The CDR3 nucleotides read TGCGCCAGCAGCTTAGACCGGGACAGGGGGGATTCACCCCTCCACTTT. V is TRBV5-1 and J is TRBJ1-6; 11 bases align to TRBD1. CDR3 size: 16 residues. CDR1 is SGHRS, CDR2 YFSETQ, per germline. The junction had 6 bases not matched to a gene; V was cut back by 2 bases and J by 8 bases.

Concerning this clone: One end of the junction is discordant with germline, which a read error may explain. V is TRBV6-5 and J is TRBJ1-1; the match to TRBD1 covers 7 bases. This CDR3 region has 14 residues. Germline V gene sequence: CDR1 MNHEY, CDR2 SVGAGI. This CDR3 reads CASSYNDRDTEAFF. The CDR3 DNA reads as TGTGCCAGCAGTTACAATGACAGGGACACAGAAGCTTTCTTT.

This chain uses TRBV6-5 with TRBJ2-7; a possible D gene is TRBD1 (5 bases). Germline-derived CDR1 and CDR2 are MNHEY and SVGAGI. The CDR3 is 14 residues long. Trimming removed 7 bases at V and 2 bases at J, with 15 bases between. In DNA, the CDR3 is TGTGCCAGCACTACAGGTTATTCTACCTACGAGCAGTACTTC. This encodes CASTTGYSTYEQYF.

The V gene is TRBV4-2, the J gene TRBJ1-1; D unclear. Germline-derived CDR1 and CDR2 are LGHNA and YNFKEQ. The V end lost 0 bases, the J end lost 1 base, and 15 bases lay between the germline ends. There are 17 residues in the CDR3. The CDR3 here is CASSQDIFRDANTEAFF. CDR3 in DNA: TGTGCCAGCAGCCAAGATATATTCCGGGATGCGAACACTGAAGCTTTCTTT.

The table lists this clone with a count of one. The chain is built from TRBV21-1 and TRBJ2-7. TRBV21-1 is tagged as a pseudogene. The length of the CDR3 is 15 residues. DNA of the CDR3: TGTGCCAGCGCTTCGATTGGGCTGAGCGCATACGAGCAGTACTTC. Protein product: CASASIGLSAYEQYF.

A note on this clone: The sample holds other DNA sequences that translate to the same CDR3. V gene TRBV19 combines with J gene TRBJ1-5, with D tentatively TRBD1 (6 bases). The CDR3 has 15 residues. The V gene lost 3 bases and the J gene lost 4 bases, with 13 bases spanning the gap. Per germline, CDR1 LNHDA and CDR2 SQIVND (reference sequence). The CDR3 region is CASSIGGTLNQPQHF. In nucleotides, the CDR3 is TGTGCCAGTAGTATTGGAGGGACACTTAATCAGCCCCAGCATTTT.

V is TRBV25-1 and J is TRBJ1-1, with D uncertain. Trimming removed 3 bases from V and 0 bases from J, with 5 bases in between. CDR1 is MGHDK, CDR2 SYGVNS, per germline. The length of the CDR3 is 13 residues. The CDR3 DNA reads TGTGCCAGCAGTGATCGGTTGAACACTGAAGCTTTCTTT. This translates into CASSDRLNTEAFF.

This clone was seen just once. V gene TRBV6-1 combines with J gene TRBJ1-5; possible D gene TRBD1, 5 bases. Between the trimmed V and J ends, which lost 4 bases and 6 bases, there was a span of 16 bases. CDR1 and CDR2 from the germline V gene are MNHNS and SASEGT. This CDR3 comprises 15 residues. CDR3 sequence reads: CASSAQGFFGQPQHF. The CDR3, as DNA: TGTGCCAGCAGTGCTCAGGGTTTCTTTGGTCAGCCCCAGCATTTT.